The text below deals with one T cell receptor beta chain. Its antigen is not known. This sample was included in a study of CD8+ T cells in alopecia areata. About the study: Those treated were given oral tofacitinib at 5 to 10 mg twice daily.

This CDR3 has 10 residues. The V gene's germline CDR1 is SNHLY and CDR2 FYNNEI. V was cut by 8 bases and J by 7 bases, with 9 bases left in between. The treatment is: oral pan-JAK inhibitor, 5-10 mg twice daily. Extraction and reverse transcription of RNA yielded cDNA as the sequencing template. Assay used: immunoSEQ multiplex PCR; TCRdb lists only in-frame clones, some missing. The top ten clones hold approximately 12% of a sample with roughly 100,000 clones, over 75% of them seen once. General study results and limits: Scalp repertoires also include resident alphabeta T cells from normal skin. Within the top 100, expanded CD8+ clones significantly decreased with tofacitinib, as did scalp clonality. Lesional scalp displayed greater clonality than normal scalp, most notably in alopecia totalis/universalis.

This TCR was sampled from a human donor with alopecia areata. The sample was CD8+ T cells sorted from blood, taken at roughly week 30, from a patient treated with tofacitinib. The rearrangement joins TRBV2 to TRBJ2-7, with D maybe TRBD2 (6 bases). This CDR3 reads CASGGREQYF. In nucleotides, the CDR3 is TGTGCCAGCGGAGGGCGGGAGCAGTACTTC. The whole variable domain, remainder taken from reference TRBV2 and TRBJ2-7, is EPEVTQTPSHQVTQMGQEVILRCVPISNHLYFYWYRQILGQKVEFLVSFYNNEISEKSEIFDDQFSVERPDGSNFTLKIRSTKLEDSAMYFCASGGREQYFGPGTRLTVT.